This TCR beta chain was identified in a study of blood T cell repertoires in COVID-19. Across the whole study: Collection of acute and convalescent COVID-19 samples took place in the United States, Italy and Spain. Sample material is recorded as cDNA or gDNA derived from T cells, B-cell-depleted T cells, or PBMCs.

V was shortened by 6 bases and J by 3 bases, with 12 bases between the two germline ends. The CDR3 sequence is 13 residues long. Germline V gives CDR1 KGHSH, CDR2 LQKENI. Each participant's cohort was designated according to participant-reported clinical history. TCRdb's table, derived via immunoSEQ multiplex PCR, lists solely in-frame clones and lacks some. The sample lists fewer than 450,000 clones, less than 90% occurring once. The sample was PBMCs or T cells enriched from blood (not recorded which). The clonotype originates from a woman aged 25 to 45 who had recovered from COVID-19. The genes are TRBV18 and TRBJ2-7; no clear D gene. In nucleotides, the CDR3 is TGTGCCAGCTCGAGCCTCCGAATCTACGAGCAGTACTTC. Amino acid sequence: CASSSLRIYEQYF. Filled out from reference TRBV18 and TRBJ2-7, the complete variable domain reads NAGVMQNPRHLVRRRGQEARLRCSPMKGHSHVYWYRQLPEEGLKFMVYLQKENIIDESGMPKERFSAEFPKEGPSILRIQQVVRGDSAAYFCASSSLRIYEQYFGPGTRLTVT.